These 25 T cell receptor beta chains were sequenced from one sample in a study of T cell repertoires in cytomegalovirus infection. TCRdb itself ran the reads through MiXCR, one entry per CDR3 protein. The sample includes about 140,000 distinct CDR3 sequences, under 8% seen only once; the top ten take around 17%. Sequenced sample: PBMCs. The receptors shown here come from a human donor in good health (CMV status not recorded). Some clones in this sample may be carry-over from other donors' samples.

The sample holds many counts of this clonotype. This chain joins TRBV6-2 or TRBV6-3 and TRBJ1-6; D gene uncertain. The germline V gene encodes CDR1 MNHEY and CDR2 SVGEGT. This CDR3 is 18 amino acids long. Between the trimmed V and J ends, which lost 2 bases and 0 bases, there was a span of 14 bases. CDR3 nucleotide sequence: TGTGCCAGCAGTTACCCTCGACGGTTGAGCTCCTATAATTCACCCCTCCACTTT. It is translated as CASSYPRRLSSYNSPLHF.

This clonotype was seen only a few times. The chain couples TRBV24-1 to TRBJ2-7; possible D gene TRBD2, 6 bases. The CDR3 extends over 13 amino acids. The germline CDR1 and CDR2 sequences are KGHDR and SFDVKD. Trimming took 5 bases from V and 7 from J, leaving 14 bases between them. The CDR3 DNA reads TGTGCCACCAGTGCGTTGGGGCGGGGTGAGCAGTACTTC. It yields the protein CATSALGRGEQYF.

The chain joins TRBV6-5 to TRBJ2-5; 9 bases agree with TRBD1. The germline V gene encodes CDR1 MNHEY and CDR2 SVGAGI. CDR3 length: 16 residues. V gave up 5 bases and J gave up 2 bases; unmatched junction bases: 9. The CDR3 is CASSAYWDRAQETQYF. The CDR3 DNA reads TGTGCCAGCAGTGCCTACTGGGACAGGGCACAAGAGACCCAGTACTTC.

This clonotype has at least ten counts. CDR3 in amino acids: CASSVGQGAYGYTF. In DNA form, the CDR3 reads TGTGCCAGCAGCGTCGGGCAGGGGGCCTATGGCTACACCTTC. The V call is TRBV9, the J call TRBJ1-2, with 8 positions matching TRBD1. Germline V lookup: CDR1 SGDLS, CDR2 YYNGEE. This CDR3 spans 14 amino acids. The V and J ends lost 2 bases and 4 bases, in that order; junction bases with no gene match: 4.

The rearrangement uses TRBV7-9 and TRBJ1-6; D might be TRBD1 (5 bases). The V and J ends lost 5 bases and 4 bases respectively, with 9 bases between them. This CDR3 contains 14 residues. Germline V gene sequence: CDR1 SEHNR, CDR2 FQNEAQ (reference sequence). The CDR3 is CASSAQAYNSPLHF. CDR3 in DNA: TGTGCCAGCAGCGCACAGGCTTATAATTCACCCCTCCACTTT.

The V gene is TRBV14, the J gene TRBJ2-1; D is unclear. CDR3 length equals 13 residues. The germline V gene encodes CDR1 SGHDN and CDR2 FVKESK. V lost 0 bases to trimming and J lost 10 bases, with 10 bases between them. CDR3 in DNA: TGTGCCAGCAGCCAAGATATAGTCAGGGAGCAGTTCTTC. This codes for CASSQDIVREQFF. Drawing the rest from reference TRBV14 and TRBJ2-1, the complete variable domain is EAGVTQFPSHSVIEKGQTVTLRCDPISGHDNLYWYRRVMGKEIKFLLHFVKESKQDESGMPNNRFLAERTGGTYSTLKVQPAELEDSGVYFCASSQDIVREQFFGPGTRLTVL.

This clonotype was detected ten times or more. The rearrangement links TRBV5-5 to TRBJ1-4, with a tentative D call TRBD1 (6 bases). This CDR3 is 17 amino acids long. Germline assignment: CDR1 SGHKS and CDR2 YYEKEE (reference sequence). The V end lost 1 base, the J end lost 5 bases, and 18 bases lay between the germline ends. CDR3 sequence: CASSLTGTMGMNEKLFF. For the CDR3, the DNA is TGTGCCAGCAGCTTGACAGGGACTATGGGGATGAATGAAAAACTGTTTTTT.

This clonotype was observed a few times. This CDR3 is CASSVAPVGAEAFF. In DNA form, the CDR3 reads TGTGCCAGCAGCGTAGCTCCAGTGGGGGCTGAAGCTTTCTTT. V usage is TRBV9 and J usage is TRBJ1-1; tentative D call: TRBD1 (5 bases). Trimming cost V 0 bases and J 6 bases, with 12 bases left between them. CDR3 length: 14 residues. The germline V gene has CDR1 SGDLS and CDR2 YYNGEE.

Ten or more counts support this clonotype. This sequence joins TRBV28 and TRBJ2-5, with 7 nucleotides matching TRBD2. V gave up 6 bases and J gave up 1 base; unmatched junction bases: 5. The CDR3 is 14 amino acids. Germline CDR1 is MDHEN and CDR2 is SYDVKM. CDR3 bases: TGTGCCAGCAGCCTGCCGGGGGGCCAAGAGACCCAGTACTTC. Amino acid sequence: CASSLPGGQETQYF.

The V gene is TRBV5-1, the J gene TRBJ1-4, with a weak D call TRBD1 (6 bases). Trimming removed 4 bases at V and 8 bases at J, with 15 bases between. CDR3 length equals 14 residues. Per the germline V gene, CDR1 is SGHRS and CDR2 is YFSETQ. The CDR3 is CASSPGRGREKLFF. CDR3 nucleotides: TGCGCCAGCAGCCCGGGCAGGGGACGGGAAAAACTGTTTTTT.

This clonotype was observed many times. The genes are TRBV5-1 and TRBJ2-5; tentative D call: TRBD1 (5 bases). Trimming took 0 bases from V and 4 from J, leaving 10 bases between them. The CDR3 extends over 14 amino acids. Germline CDR1 reads SGHRS; CDR2 reads YFSETQ. DNA for the CDR3: TGCGCCAGCAGCTTGGGTGGCCAGGGAGAGACCCAGTACTTC. Translation gives CASSLGGQGETQYF.

The chain links TRBV11-3 to TRBJ2-2; D remains unclear. The CDR3 is 13 residues long. Per germline, CDR1 SGHNT and CDR2 YENEEA. The ends were cut back, 0 bases at V and 6 bases at J, with 5 bases in the middle. CDR3 loop: CASSLDFSGELFF. The CDR3 DNA is TGTGCCAGCAGCTTAGATTTTTCCGGGGAGCTGTTTTTT.

This chain connects TRBV20-1 to TRBJ2-1; no firm D call. The germline V gene encodes CDR1 DFQATT and CDR2 SNEGSKA (reference sequence). V was shortened by 0 bases and J by 0 bases, with 15 bases between the two germline ends. The CDR3 runs to 17 residues. CDR3 residues: CSARDFNWVSSYNEQFF. The CDR3 DNA reads TGCAGTGCTAGAGATTTTAATTGGGTCTCCTCCTACAATGAGCAGTTCTTC.

This clonotype has only a few counts. The chain recombines TRBV15 with TRBJ1-5, with unresolved D. The germline V gene has CDR1 LNHNV and CDR2 YYDKDF (reference sequence). The V and J ends lost 0 bases and 4 bases respectively, with 10 bases between them. The CDR3 runs to 15 residues. For the CDR3, the DNA is TGTGCCACCAGCAGAGATTATGGAGGGAATCAGCCCCAGCATTTT. Its protein product is CATSRDYGGNQPQHF.

Comment on this clonotype: This clone may be a read error of a much larger clone one base away. The chain is built from TRBV10-3 and TRBJ1-1; no clear D. CDR1 is ENHRY, CDR2 SYGVKD, per germline. The CDR3 extends over 11 amino acids. CDR3 sequence (DNA): TGTGCCGTCAGTGACAACACTGAAGCTTTCTTT. This encodes CAVSDNTEAFF.

Many counts were recorded for this clonotype. This chain joins TRBV7-6 and TRBJ2-2; a weak D match, TRBD2 (6 bases). The CDR3 has 15 amino acids. CDR1 and CDR2 from the germline V gene are SGHVS and FNYEAQ. Trimming stripped 4 bases from V and 4 bases from J, with 13 bases between. CDR3 in amino acids: CASSSLGGITGELFF. DNA of the CDR3: TGTGCCAGCAGCTCCCTCGGAGGGATCACCGGGGAGCTGTTTTTT.

This clonotype occurred many times. This chain joins TRBV6-2 or TRBV6-3 and TRBJ2-2; no clear D. This CDR3 has 19 amino acids. CDR1 and CDR2 from the germline V gene are MNHEY and SVGEGT. Trimming stripped 4 bases from V and 0 bases from J, with 21 bases between. CDR3 DNA: TGTGCCAGCAGTTCCGACCTAAATACGGAGTACACGAACACCGGGGAGCTGTTTTTT. The encoded protein is CASSSDLNTEYTNTGELFF.

This clonotype was detected a few times. CDR3 sequence (DNA): TGCAGTGCTCCCCAGGAGGGTTATACGCAGTATTTT. It translates to CSAPQEGYTQYF. This rearrangement joins TRBV20-1 to TRBJ2-3; D perhaps matches TRBD2 (6 bases). This CDR3 is 12 amino acids long. V shed 5 bases and J shed 7 bases, with 13 bases lying between them. CDR1 and CDR2 from the germline V gene are DFQATT and SNEGSKA (reference sequence).

This clonotype is medium-sized within its sample. The chain recombines TRBV7-2 with TRBJ1-6, with D perhaps TRBD1 (6 bases). From germline, CDR1 is SGHTA and CDR2 FQGNSA. Trimming took 5 bases from V and 5 from J, leaving 10 bases between them. There are 14 residues in the CDR3. Here the CDR3 reads CASSLQGNNSPLHF. In DNA form, the CDR3 reads TGTGCCAGCAGCCTACAGGGAAATAATTCACCCCTCCACTTT.

This clonotype was seen repeatedly, ten times or more. This chain joins TRBV7-9 and TRBJ2-1; D remains unclear. The CDR3 has 13 residues. V dropped 2 bases and J dropped 8 bases, with 10 bases sitting between them. Germline assignment: CDR1 SEHNR and CDR2 FQNEAQ (reference sequence). The chain's CDR3 is CASSLNARDEQFF. DNA of the CDR3: TGTGCCAGCAGCTTAAATGCGCGCGATGAGCAGTTCTTC.

At least ten counts were recorded for this clonotype. This chain links TRBV28 with TRBJ2-3; 11 bases align to TRBD2. CDR3 size: 16 residues. The germline gives CDR1 MDHEN, CDR2 SYDVKM. Germline trimming cut 7 bases from V and 1 base from J; bases unmatched to any gene: 7. CDR3 loop: CASTSGTSGRTDTQYF. The CDR3 DNA is TGTGCCAGCACCTCCGGGACTAGCGGTCGCACAGATACGCAGTATTTT.

The rearrangement joins TRBV4-1 to TRBJ1-6, with a weak D call TRBD1 (6 bases). CDR1 is MGHRA and CDR2 is YSYEKL in the germline V gene. Trimming stripped 0 bases from V and 6 bases from J, with 12 bases between. The CDR3 length is 16 residues. The CDR3 DNA is TGCGCCAGCAGCCAAGAGGCCACAGGGAGTAATTCACCCCTCCACTTT. Translation gives CASSQEATGSNSPLHF.

This clonotype was seen a handful of times. The chain uses TRBV20-1 and TRBJ1-5; 9 nucleotides agree with TRBD1. The length of the CDR3 is 16 residues. The germline CDR1 and CDR2 sequences are DFQATT and SNEGSKA (reference sequence). Losses at the gene ends were 0 bases for V and 2 bases for J; bases not matched to a gene: 5. CDR3 protein: CSARDARTGGNQPQHF. CDR3 DNA: TGCAGTGCTAGAGACGCCCGGACAGGGGGCAATCAGCCCCAGCATTTT.

This clonotype was counted at least ten times. The J gene is TRBJ2-1, the V gene TRBV7-2, with 13 bases lining up with TRBD2. The junction had 5 bases not matched to a gene; V was cut back by 3 bases and J by 15 bases. The CDR3 is made up of 13 amino acids. Germline CDR1 is SGHTA and CDR2 is FQGNSA. The CDR3 loop is CASSFTSGGARFF. In DNA form, the CDR3 reads TGTGCCAGCAGCTTCACTAGCGGGGGGGCGCGGTTCTTC.

This clonotype was observed a few times. The V call is TRBV11-2, the J call TRBJ1-4; D uncertain. CDR3 length equals 14 residues. V was trimmed by 4 bases and J by 7 bases, leaving 13 bases between them. From germline, CDR1 is SGHAT and CDR2 FQNNGV. CDR3 in amino acids: CASSSIRASEKLFF. CDR3 sequence (DNA): TGTGCCAGCAGCTCTATTCGCGCGAGTGAAAAACTGTTTTTT.